The text below deals with one T cell receptor (beta chain). A junction boundary mismatches the germline segment, possibly from a read error. A modified ARM-PCR protocol with three rounds of nested PCR amplified TCRbeta. TCRdb reanalysed the multiplex PCR reads using MiXCR and keeps one entry per CDR3 protein. The sample has around 39,000 distinct CDR3 sequences, roughly 60% seen once. The data stem from a study of tumor and adjacent non-tumor tissue in lung cancer. RNA was extracted from bulk tissue without any cell sorting. More than 3 cm separated this lung sample from the edge of the tumor. Germline CDR1 reads ENHRY; CDR2 reads SYGVKD. This CDR3 comprises 14 residues.

This rearrangement joins TRBV10-3 to TRBJ1-1; a weak D match, TRBD1 (6 bases). The clonotype was recovered from a man between 50 and 59 years old with non-small cell lung cancer. The specimen sequenced was distant non-tumor lung tissue. The DNA of the CDR3 is TGCGCCATCAGTGAAATCGGAGGGGGCACTGAAGCTTTCTTT. This translates into CAISEIGGGTEAFF.